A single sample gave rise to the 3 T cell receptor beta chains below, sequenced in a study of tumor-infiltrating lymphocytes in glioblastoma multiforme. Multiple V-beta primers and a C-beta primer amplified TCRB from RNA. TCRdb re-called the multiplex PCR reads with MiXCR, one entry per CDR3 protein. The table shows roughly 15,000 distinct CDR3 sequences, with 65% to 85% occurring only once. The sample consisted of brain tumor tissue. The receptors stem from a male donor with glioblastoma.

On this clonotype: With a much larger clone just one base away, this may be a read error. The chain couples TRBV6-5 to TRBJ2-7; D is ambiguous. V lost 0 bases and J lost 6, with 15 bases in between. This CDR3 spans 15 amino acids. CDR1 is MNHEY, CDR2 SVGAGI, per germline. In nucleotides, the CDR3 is TGTGCCAGCAGTTACTCTTTACACCAACAATGCGAGCAGTACTTC. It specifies CASSYSLHQQCEQYF.

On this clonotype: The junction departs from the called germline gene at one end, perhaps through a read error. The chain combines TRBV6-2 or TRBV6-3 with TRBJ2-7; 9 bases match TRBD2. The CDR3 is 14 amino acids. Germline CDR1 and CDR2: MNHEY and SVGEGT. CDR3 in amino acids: CASGRTGGAAEQYF. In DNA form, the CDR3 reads TGCGCCAGCGGGAGGACCGGGGGGGCGGCCGAGCAGTACTTC.

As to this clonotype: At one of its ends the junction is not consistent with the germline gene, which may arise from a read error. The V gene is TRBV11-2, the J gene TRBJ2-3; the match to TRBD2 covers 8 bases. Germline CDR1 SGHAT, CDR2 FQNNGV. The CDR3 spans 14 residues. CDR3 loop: CASSTLAGDDTQCF. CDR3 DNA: TGTGCCAGCAGTACTCTAGCGGGTGATGATACGCAGTGCTTT.